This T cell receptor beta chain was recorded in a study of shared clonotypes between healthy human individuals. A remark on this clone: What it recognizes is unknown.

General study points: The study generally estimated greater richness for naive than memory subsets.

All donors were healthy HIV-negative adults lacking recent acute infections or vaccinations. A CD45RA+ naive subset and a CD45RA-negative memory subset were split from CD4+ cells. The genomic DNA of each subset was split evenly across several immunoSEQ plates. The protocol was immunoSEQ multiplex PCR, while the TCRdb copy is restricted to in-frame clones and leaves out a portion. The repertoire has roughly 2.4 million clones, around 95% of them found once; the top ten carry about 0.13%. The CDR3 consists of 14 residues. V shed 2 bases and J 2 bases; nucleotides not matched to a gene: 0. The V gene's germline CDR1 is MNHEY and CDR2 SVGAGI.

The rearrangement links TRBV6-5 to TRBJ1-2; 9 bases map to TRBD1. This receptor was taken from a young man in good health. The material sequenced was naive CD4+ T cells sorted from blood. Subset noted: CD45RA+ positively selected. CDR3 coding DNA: TGTGCCAGCAGTTACACAGGGGGCAACTATGGCTACACCTTC. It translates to CASSYTGGNYGYTF.